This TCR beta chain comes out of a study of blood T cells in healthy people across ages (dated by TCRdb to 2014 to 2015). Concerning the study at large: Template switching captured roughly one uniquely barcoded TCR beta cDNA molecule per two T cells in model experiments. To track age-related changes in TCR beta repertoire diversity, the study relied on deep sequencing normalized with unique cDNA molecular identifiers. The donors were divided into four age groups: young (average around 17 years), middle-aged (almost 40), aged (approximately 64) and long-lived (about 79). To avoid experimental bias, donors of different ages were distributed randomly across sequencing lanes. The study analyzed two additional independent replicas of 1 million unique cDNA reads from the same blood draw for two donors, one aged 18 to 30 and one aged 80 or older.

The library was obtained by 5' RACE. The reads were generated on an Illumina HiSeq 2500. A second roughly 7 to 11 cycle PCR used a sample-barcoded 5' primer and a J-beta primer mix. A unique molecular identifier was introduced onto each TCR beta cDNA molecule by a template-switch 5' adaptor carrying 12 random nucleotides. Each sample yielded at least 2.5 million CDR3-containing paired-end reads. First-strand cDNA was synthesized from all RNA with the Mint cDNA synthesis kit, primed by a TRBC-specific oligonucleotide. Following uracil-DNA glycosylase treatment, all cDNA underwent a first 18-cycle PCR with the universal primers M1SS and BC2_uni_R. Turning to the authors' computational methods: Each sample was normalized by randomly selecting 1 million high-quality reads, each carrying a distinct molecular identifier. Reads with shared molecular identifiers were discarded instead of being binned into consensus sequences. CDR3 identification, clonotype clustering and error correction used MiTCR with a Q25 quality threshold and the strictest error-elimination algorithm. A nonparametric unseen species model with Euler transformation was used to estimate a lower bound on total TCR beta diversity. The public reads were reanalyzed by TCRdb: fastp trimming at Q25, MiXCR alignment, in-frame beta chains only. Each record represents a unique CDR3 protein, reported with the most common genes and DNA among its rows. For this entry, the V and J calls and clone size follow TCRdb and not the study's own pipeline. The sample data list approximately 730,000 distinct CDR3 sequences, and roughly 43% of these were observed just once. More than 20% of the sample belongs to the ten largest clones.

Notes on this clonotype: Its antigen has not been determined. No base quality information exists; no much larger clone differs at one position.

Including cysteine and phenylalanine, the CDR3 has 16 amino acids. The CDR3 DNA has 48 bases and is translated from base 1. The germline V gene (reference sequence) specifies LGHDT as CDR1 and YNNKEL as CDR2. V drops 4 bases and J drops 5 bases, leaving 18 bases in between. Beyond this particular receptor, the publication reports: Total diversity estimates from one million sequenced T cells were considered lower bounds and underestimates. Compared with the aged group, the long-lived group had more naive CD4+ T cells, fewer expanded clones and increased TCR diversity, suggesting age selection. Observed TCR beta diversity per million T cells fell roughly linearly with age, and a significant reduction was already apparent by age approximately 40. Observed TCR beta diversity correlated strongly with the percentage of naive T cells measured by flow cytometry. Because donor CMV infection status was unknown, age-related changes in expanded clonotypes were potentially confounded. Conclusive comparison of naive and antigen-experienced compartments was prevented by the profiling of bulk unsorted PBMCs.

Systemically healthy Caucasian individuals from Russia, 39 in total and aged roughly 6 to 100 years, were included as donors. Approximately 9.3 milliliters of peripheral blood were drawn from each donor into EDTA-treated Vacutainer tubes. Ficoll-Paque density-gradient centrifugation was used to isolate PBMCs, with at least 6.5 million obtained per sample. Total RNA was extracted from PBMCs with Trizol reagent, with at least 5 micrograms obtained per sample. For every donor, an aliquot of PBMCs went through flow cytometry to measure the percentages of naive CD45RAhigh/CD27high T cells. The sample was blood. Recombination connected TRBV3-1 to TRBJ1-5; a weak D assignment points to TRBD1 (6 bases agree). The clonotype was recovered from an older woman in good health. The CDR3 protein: CASSPGGGGGYQPQHF. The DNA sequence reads TGTGCCAGCAGCCCCGGAGGGGGTGGGGGTTATCAGCCCCAGCATTTT.